Presented here are 9 T cell receptor beta chains from one specimen sequenced in a study of blood T cell repertoires in COVID-19. Only in-frame clones appear in the TCRdb table, and some are missing; sequencing was by immunoSEQ multiplex PCR. The data hold more than 150,000 clones, with around 94% observed a single time. Sequences were obtained from peripheral blood. These receptors were obtained from a man under 40 with COVID-19, enrolled during active disease.

The genes are TRBV6-2 or TRBV6-3 and TRBJ1-6, with D tentatively TRBD1 (5 bases). The CDR3 has 18 residues. V was clipped by 6 bases and J by 2 bases, with 20 bases between them. Germline V lookup: CDR1 MNHEY, CDR2 SVGEGT. CDR3 sequence reads: CASSPDRPGVTYNSPLHF. In nucleotides, the CDR3 is TGTGCCAGCAGCCCTGACCGGCCGGGGGTAACCTATAATTCACCCCTCCACTTT.

This clone was seen a few times. The sample contains more than one DNA sequence encoding this CDR3. The chain recombines TRBV6-1 with TRBJ1-6, with 9 bases identical to TRBD1. CDR3 size: 15 residues. J gave up 7 bases and V 2 bases, and 3 bases lay outside the gene matches. Germline values: CDR1 MNHNS, CDR2 SASEGT. The CDR3 region is CASSEIGQGNSPLHF. The CDR3 nucleotides are TGTGCCAGCAGTGAAATAGGACAGGGGAATTCACCCCTCCACTTT.

This chain connects TRBV5-1 to TRBJ1-2; 9 bases fit TRBD1. The CDR3 extends over 13 amino acids. V shed 2 bases and J 8 bases; nucleotides not matched to a gene: 4. Germline values: CDR1 SGHRS, CDR2 YFSETQ. As DNA, the CDR3 is TGCGCCAGCAGCTTAACAGGGGGCAAGGGCTACACCTTC. This sequence encodes CASSLTGGKGYTF.

The rearrangement uses TRBV12-5 and TRBJ2-7; the match to TRBD1 covers 7 bases. Germline assignment: CDR1 LGHNT and CDR2 FRNRAP. V lost 7 bases and J lost 2; bases outside the gene matches: 14. The CDR3 sequence is 16 residues long. The CDR3 here is CASATTVRDSTYEQYF. CDR3 coding DNA: TGTGCTAGTGCTACCACAGTCCGGGACAGCACCTACGAGCAGTACTTC.

The chain has TRBV6-6 and TRBJ1-2; 8 nucleotides line up with TRBD1. The germline V gene encodes CDR1 MNHNY and CDR2 SVGAGI (reference sequence). This CDR3 has 15 residues. After removal of 2 bases from V and 3 bases from J, the junction contained 5 bases not matched to a gene. The CDR3 here is CASSYRTGPDYGYTF. The DNA of the CDR3 is TGTGCCAGCAGTTACAGGACAGGGCCAGACTATGGCTACACCTTC.

The chain has TRBV6-5 and TRBJ2-1; 8 bases are a match to TRBD1. The V and J ends lost 2 bases and 11 bases, in that order; junction bases with no gene match: 11. The CDR3 sequence is 15 residues long. Germline V gene sequence: CDR1 MNHEY, CDR2 SVGAGI. This CDR3 reads CASSYDGQGASKQFF. CDR3 bases: TGTGCCAGCAGTTACGACGGTCAGGGGGCTTCTAAGCAGTTCTTC.

The rearrangement uses TRBV19 and TRBJ1-1; TRBD1 matches at 7 bases. CDR1 and CDR2 (germline): LNHDA, SQIVND (reference sequence). The V segment lost 5 bases and the J segment 5 bases; nucleotides outside the gene matches: 8. This CDR3 has 14 amino acids. CDR3 nucleotides: TGTGCCAGTAGTGACAGGGCCGCGGTGACTGAAGCTTTCTTT. This codes for CASSDRAAVTEAFF.

The rearrangement joins TRBV14 to TRBJ2-7; 9 bases are shared with TRBD1. The CDR3 runs to 14 residues. Germline V lookup: CDR1 SGHDN, CDR2 FVKESK. The J segment lost 4 bases and the V segment lost 2 bases, leaving 3 bases of the junction unmatched. CDR3 sequence: CASSQRGTGYEQYF. In nucleotides, the CDR3 is TGTGCCAGCAGCCAAAGGGGGACAGGGTACGAGCAGTACTTC.

The chain combines TRBV19 with TRBJ2-6, with unresolved D. V was cut by 5 bases and J by 0 bases, with 8 bases left in between. The CDR3 spans 15 residues. Germline-derived CDR1 and CDR2 are LNHDA and SQIVND (reference sequence). The CDR3 sequence: CASSPTVSGANVLTF. CDR3 in DNA: TGTGCCAGTAGTCCCACAGTCTCTGGGGCCAACGTCCTGACTTTC.